The rows below give T cell receptor beta chains drawn from one sample of a study of technical replicates of blood from several donors. The repertoire was sequenced with immunoSEQ multiplex PCR; TCRdb's copy has only in-frame clones and lacks some. The sample records some 80,000 clones, 75% to 95% being singletons. Sequenced: T cells isolated from PBMCs. The receptors were sampled from a human donor in good health. Both conserved end residues are part of each CDR3. D genes are given only for firm matches. The size entry is marked missing in some rows and otherwise reads once, few, many or a size class.

size	D	V	J	DNA	CDR3
NA	TRBD2	TRBV4-1	TRBJ2-7	TGCGCCAGCAGCCAACGAACGGGACTAGCGGGGGGAGCCTACGAGCAGTACTTC	CASSQRTGLAGGAYEQYF
NA	TRBD2	TRBV19	TRBJ2-7	TGTGCCAGTAGTCCTACTAGCGGGACCTACGAGCAGTACTTC	CASSPTSGTYEQYF
NA	NA	TRBV15	TRBJ2-7	TGTGCCACCAGCAGCGCCCTTAACGACGTCGGGGTCGAGCAGTACTTC	CATSSALNDVGVEQYF
NA	NA	TRBV7-9	TRBJ2-1	TGTGCCAGCAGCTCCTTCGTTGGAGTTCTTGATGAGCAGTTCTTC	CASSSFVGVLDEQFF
NA	TRBD2	TRBV5-1	TRBJ2-1	TGCGCCAGCAGACTAGCGGGAGGCAATGAGCAGTTCTTC	CASRLAGGNEQFF
NA	NA	TRBV27	TRBJ2-7	TGTGCCAGCAGCCTACAGATACAGGGACCTTTTGTTTACGAGCAGTACTTC	CASSLQIQGPFVYEQYF
NA	TRBD1	TRBV5-4	TRBJ2-1	TGTGCCAGTGGACAGGGGACGAGGAATGAGCAGTTCTTC	CASGQGTRNEQFF
NA	TRBD1	TRBV4-2	TRBJ1-4	TGTGCCAGCAGCCCGAGGACAGGGGATGAAAAACTGTTTTTT	CASSPRTGDEKLFF
few	NA	TRBV5-1	TRBJ1-3	TGCGCCAGCAGCCCGCGGACAGAACGTGGAAACACCATATATTTT	CASSPRTERGNTIYF
NA	NA	TRBV6-5	TRBJ1-2	TGTGCCAGCAGACTGGTCGGGGGTCCGGATGGCTACACCTTC	CASRLVGGPDGYTF
NA	NA	TRBV6-5	TRBJ2-3	TGTGCCAGCAGCCCCGTGGCTAGCACAGATACGCAGTATTTT	CASSPVASTDTQYF
NA	NA	TRBV7-9	TRBJ1-1	TGTGCCAGCAGCTTAGTAGTCACTGAAGCTTTCTTT	CASSLVVTEAFF
few	NA	TRBV5-1	TRBJ1-1	TGCGCCAGCAACGCAGGGCTGAACACTGAAGCTTTCTTT	CASNAGLNTEAFF
NA	NA	TRBV12-5	TRBJ2-5	TGTGCTAGTGGTCCAACTACTAGACCGGAGACCCAGTACTTC	CASGPTTRPETQYF
once	TRBD2	TRBV28	TRBJ2-1	TGTGCCAGCAGCCCCTCCTGGGGAGGGTATTCCTACAATGAGCAGTTCTTC	CASSPSWGGYSYNEQFF
NA	TRBD2	TRBV10-3	TRBJ2-2	TGTGCCATCAGTGAGTCGATAGCTAGCGGGTCGAACACCGGGGAGCTGTTTTTT	CAISESIASGSNTGELFF
NA	TRBD1	TRBV27	TRBJ1-5	TGTGCCAGCAGTTTGCTTCGGACAGGGGATCAGCCCCAGCATTTT	CASSLLRTGDQPQHF
once	TRBD1	TRBV5-6	TRBJ1-1	TGTGCCAGCAGCCCGAGTGGAAGGGGGCGGAACACTGAAGCTTTCTTT	CASSPSGRGRNTEAFF
few	NA	TRBV6-5	TRBJ2-1	TGTGCCAGCAGTTCGGGACACGAGCAGTTCTTC	CASSSGHEQFF
NA	NA	TRBV28	TRBJ2-7	TGTGCCAGCAGTTTTCCAGGGGCGGGCTCCTACGAGCAGTACTTC	CASSFPGAGSYEQYF
NA	TRBD1	TRBV12-5	TRBJ2-3	TGTGCTAGTGGTTTGGACCCCACAGGGGGTAATACGCAGTATTTT	CASGLDPTGGNTQYF
NA	TRBD2	TRBV5-1	TRBJ2-7	TGCGCCAGCAGCACGGGACTAGCGGTGGCAGTCTACGAGCAGTACTTC	CASSTGLAVAVYEQYF
once	NA	TRBV7-2	TRBJ2-7	TGTGCCAGCAGCTTAGTGCCCCGGGCCTACGAGCAGTACTTC	CASSLVPRAYEQYF
NA	TRBD1	TRBV2	TRBJ2-7	TGTGCCAGCAGAGGGGGCCCATTGGCAGGGTCCTACGAGCAGTACTTC	CASRGGPLAGSYEQYF
NA	NA	TRBV29-1	TRBJ2-7	TGCAGCTTCAGGCGGGGTCACAACTCCTACGAGCAGTACTTC	CSFRRGHNSYEQYF
NA	TRBD2	TRBV19	TRBJ2-7	TGTGCCAGTAGTAGGACTAGCGGTTCCTACGAGCAGTACTTC	CASSRTSGSYEQYF
NA	NA	TRBV7-2	TRBJ1-2	TGTGCCAGCAGCTTAGTTCCGGAGAACTATGGCTACACCTTC	CASSLVPENYGYTF
NA	TRBD1	TRBV29-1	TRBJ1-5	TGCAGCGTTGAACCAGGCCGGCAGGGGGCGGAGATGGACCAGCCCCAGCATTTT	CSVEPGRQGAEMDQPQHF
NA	NA	TRBV6-4	TRBJ1-1	TGTGCCAGCAGATCCGACAGCACGAACACTGAAGCTTTCTTT	CASRSDSTNTEAFF